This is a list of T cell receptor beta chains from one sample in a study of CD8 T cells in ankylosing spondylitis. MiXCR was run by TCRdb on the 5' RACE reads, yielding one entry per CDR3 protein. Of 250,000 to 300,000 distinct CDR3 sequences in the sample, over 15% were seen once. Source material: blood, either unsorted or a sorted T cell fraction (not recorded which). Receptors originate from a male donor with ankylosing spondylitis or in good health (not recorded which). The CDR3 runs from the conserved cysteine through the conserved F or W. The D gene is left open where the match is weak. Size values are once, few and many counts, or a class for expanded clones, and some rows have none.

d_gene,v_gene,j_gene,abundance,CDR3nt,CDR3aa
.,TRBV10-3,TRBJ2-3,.,TGTGCCATCAGTGAGTCAGGGAAGACGGCAGATACGCAGTATTTT,CAISESGKTADTQYF
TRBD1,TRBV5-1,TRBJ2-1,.,TGCGCCAGCAGCAAGGACAGGGTGGTCTACAATGAGCAGTTCTTC,CASSKDRVVYNEQFF
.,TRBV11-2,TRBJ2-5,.,TGTGCCAGCAGCTCGCTTAAAGGGGGCACAGGGAGGGAGACCCAGTACTTC,CASSSLKGGTGRETQYF
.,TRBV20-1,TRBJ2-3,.,TGCAGTGCTAGAGATCGGGGCTGGGGAACAGATACGCAGTATTTT,CSARDRGWGTDTQYF
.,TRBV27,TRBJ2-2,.,TGTGCCAGCAGTTTAATCTCTTACGGGGAGCTGTTTTTT,CASSLISYGELFF
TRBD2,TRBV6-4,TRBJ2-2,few,TGTGCCAGCAGTGAGTCTAGCGGGACCGGGGAGCTGTTTTTT,CASSESSGTGELFF
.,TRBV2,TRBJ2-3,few,TGTGCCAGCAGCGCCCGCCCTGGGGATAGCACAGATACGCAGTATTTT,CASSARPGDSTDTQYF
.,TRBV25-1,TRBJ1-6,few,TGTGCCAGCAGTGCCAGGGGTAACGGCAATTCACCCCTCCACTTT,CASSARGNGNSPLHF
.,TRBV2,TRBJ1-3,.,TGTGCCACCACAAACGGAGGCTCTGGAAACACCATATATTTT,CATTNGGSGNTIYF
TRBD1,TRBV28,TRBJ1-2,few,TGTGCCAGCAGTTTCCTCAGGACAGGGAGATCTGGCTACACCTTC,CASSFLRTGRSGYTF
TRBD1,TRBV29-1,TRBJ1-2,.,TGCAGCGTGCGTAGGGGGGGGACAGACCTTTTGAACTATGGCTACACCTTC,CSVRRGGTDLLNYGYTF
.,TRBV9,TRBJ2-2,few,TGTGCCAGCAGCGTAGCTACCCTGACAGCGAACACCGGGGAGCTGTTTTTT,CASSVATLTANTGELFF
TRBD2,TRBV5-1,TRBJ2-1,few,TGCGCCAGCAGCTTCGCTCCGGGACTATCTTACAATGAGCAGTTCTTC,CASSFAPGLSYNEQFF
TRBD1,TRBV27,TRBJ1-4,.,TGTGCCAGCAGGGACCTACTTGGGACAGAAGAAAAACTGTTTTTT,CASRDLLGTEEKLFF
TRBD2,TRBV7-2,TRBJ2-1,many,TGTGCCAGCAGCTGGACTAGCGGGAGCTCCTACAATGAGCAGTTCTTC,CASSWTSGSSYNEQFF
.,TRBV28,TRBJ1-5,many,TGTGCCAGCAGTGGGACCTTCTTCTCTAGCAATCAGCCCCAGCATTTT,CASSGTFFSSNQPQHF
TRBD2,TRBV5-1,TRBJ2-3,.,TGCGCCAGCAGGAGACTAGCGGGAGGGGTCACAGATACGCAGTATTTT,CASRRLAGGVTDTQYF
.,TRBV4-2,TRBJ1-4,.,TGTGCCAGGAGCCAATCAGTTATGGAAAAACTGTTTTTT,CARSQSVMEKLFF
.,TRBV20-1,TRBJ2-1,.,TGCAGTGCTAGAGATCAGGTTGGTAGTCCCAATGAGCAGTTCTTC,CSARDQVGSPNEQFF
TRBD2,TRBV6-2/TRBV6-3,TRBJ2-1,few,TGTGCCAGCAGATTCAGCGGGGGGGGTTACAATGAGCAGTTCTTC,CASRFSGGGYNEQFF
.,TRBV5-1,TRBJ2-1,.,TGCGCCAGCAGCTACGAGTGGGGACACAGGCAGTTCTTC,CASSYEWGHRQFF
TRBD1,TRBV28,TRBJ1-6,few,TGTGCCAGCAGCTCACCGGGACAGGGGAATTCACCCCTCCACTTT,CASSSPGQGNSPLHF
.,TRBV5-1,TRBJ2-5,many,TGCGCCAGCAGTCTGGAGGGTACGGAGAGAGAGACCCAGTACTTC,CASSLEGTERETQYF
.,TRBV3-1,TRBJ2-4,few,TGTGCCAGCAGCCAAGATACAGGGAGGAACATTCAGTACTTC,CASSQDTGRNIQYF
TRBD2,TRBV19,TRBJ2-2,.,TGTGCCAGTAGTAGGACTAGCGGGGGTATATACACCGGGGAGCTGTTTTTT,CASSRTSGGIYTGELFF
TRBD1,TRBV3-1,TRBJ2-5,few,TGTGCCAGCAGCCCGAACCCGGGACAGGGGAAAGAGACCCAGTACTTC,CASSPNPGQGKETQYF
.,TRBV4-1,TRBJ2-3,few,TGCGCCAGCAGCCAAGAGATAGCGGCGACAGGAGATACGCAGTATTTT,CASSQEIAATGDTQYF
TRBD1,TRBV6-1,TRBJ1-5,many,TGTGCCAGCAGACCGACAGGGTCCGACAATCAGCCCCAGCATTTT,CASRPTGSDNQPQHF
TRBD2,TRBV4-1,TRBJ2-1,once,TGTGCCATGAGCCCGGGACTAGCGGGGGGGCCCGACCGTAATGAGCAGTTCTTC,CAMSPGLAGGPDRNEQFF
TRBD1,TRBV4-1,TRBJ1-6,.,TGCGCCAGCAGCCCAGCCGGGACAGGGAATTCACCCCTCCACTTT,CASSPAGTGNSPLHF
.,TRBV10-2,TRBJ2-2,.,TGCGCCAGCAAAGGGCCGGGGGCCGGGGAGCTGTTTTTT,CASKGPGAGELFF
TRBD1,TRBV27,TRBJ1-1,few,TGTGCCAGCAGACAGACAGGGAAGAACACTGAAGCTTTCTTT,CASRQTGKNTEAFF
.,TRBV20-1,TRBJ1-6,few,TGCAGTGCTTCATCGTACCTCTCCTATAATTCACCCCTCCACTTT,CSASSYLSYNSPLHF
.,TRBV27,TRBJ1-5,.,TGTGCCAGCAGTCGTCTACCCCCGGGGCGGAGCAATCAGCCCCAGCATTTT,CASSRLPPGRSNQPQHF
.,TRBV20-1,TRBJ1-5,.,TGCAGTGCAGACCGGGTCTCTAATCAGCCCCAGCATTTT,CSADRVSNQPQHF
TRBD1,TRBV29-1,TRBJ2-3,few,TGCAGCGCGGGGACAGGTGAAACAGATACGCAGTATTTT,CSAGTGETDTQYF
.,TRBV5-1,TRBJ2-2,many,TGCGCCAGCAGCTTGTTGGCAAGCACCGGGGAGCTGTTTTTT,CASSLLASTGELFF
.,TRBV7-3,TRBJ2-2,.,TGTGCCAGCAGCGCGATCACTGGCGGGGAGCTGTTTTTT,CASSAITGGELFF
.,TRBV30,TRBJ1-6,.,TGTGCCTGGAATGGGGGAACGCGTTCACCCCTCCACTTT,CAWNGGTRSPLHF
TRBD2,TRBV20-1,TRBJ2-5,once,TGCAGTGCTAGTCGGACTAGCGGGAGCTCCCAAGAGACCCAGTACTTC,CSASRTSGSSQETQYF
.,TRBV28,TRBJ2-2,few,TGTGCCAGCAGTCCCGGGGGACGTTTCGGGGAGCTGTTTTTT,CASSPGGRFGELFF
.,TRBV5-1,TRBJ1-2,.,TGCGCCAGCAGCTTGGATTCCAGCCAGGGCTACACCTTC,CASSLDSSQGYTF
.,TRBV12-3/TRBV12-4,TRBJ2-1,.,TGTGCCAGCATCGCGGACAGAAACAATGAGCAGTTCTTC,CASIADRNNEQFF
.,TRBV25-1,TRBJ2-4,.,TGTGCCAGCAGTGATCTAGGGACGGCCAAAAACATTCAGTACTTC,CASSDLGTAKNIQYF
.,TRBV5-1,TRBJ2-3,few,TGCGCCAGCAGCTTGGCCCCCCTAGGGGGAACAGATACGCAGTATTTT,CASSLAPLGGTDTQYF
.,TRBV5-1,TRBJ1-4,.,TGCGCCAGCAGCCTTGACAACAGGAGTGAAAAACTGTTTTTT,CASSLDNRSEKLFF
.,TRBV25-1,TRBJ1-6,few,TGTGCCAGCAGTGACCATACCGACTATTCACCCCTCCACTTT,CASSDHTDYSPLHF